A selection of T cell receptor beta chains follows, all from one sample in a study of post-analysis software for immune sequencing data. Via MiXCR, TCRdb re-called the PCR reads, giving one row per CDR3 protein. In the table there are fewer than 850,000 distinct CDR3 sequences, about half of which are singletons. Sequencing was done on a sample of blood. All receptors come from a girl between 5 and 17 years old with multiple sclerosis. Both conserved end residues are part of each CDR3. D genes are given only for firm matches. A row's size may be missing; if present it is once, few, many or a size class.

d_gene,j_gene,abundance,v_gene,CDR3aa,CDR3nt
.,TRBJ2-7,.,TRBV7-2,CASRPRGVDFFYEQYF,TGTGCCAGCCGTCCCAGGGGGGTGGACTTTTTCTACGAGCAGTACTTC
.,TRBJ2-7,.,TRBV7-8,CASSIGVADEQYF,TGTGCCAGCAGCATAGGGGTGGCGGACGAGCAGTACTTC
TRBD2,TRBJ2-1,few,TRBV6-4,CASSELAGGGSGEQFF,TGTGCCAGCAGTGAACTAGCGGGAGGGGGCTCCGGTGAGCAGTTCTTC
TRBD2,TRBJ2-7,few,TRBV20-1,CSARDHQGLAYEQYF,TGCAGTGCTAGAGATCACCAGGGACTAGCCTACGAGCAGTACTTC
.,TRBJ2-3,.,TRBV27,CASSFSWGDTQYF,TGTGCCAGCAGTTTCTCCTGGGGAGATACGCAGTATTTT
.,TRBJ2-3,few,TRBV15,CATSRDRDPSADTQYF,TGTGCCACCAGCAGAGATAGGGACCCCTCCGCAGATACGCAGTATTTT
.,TRBJ2-7,few,TRBV13,CASSSLDNEQYF,TGTGCCAGCAGCTCCCTGGACAACGAGCAGTACTTC
TRBD2,TRBJ2-5,few,TRBV20-1,CSARDGGGRAQGGETQYF,TGCAGTGCTAGAGATGGAGGCGGGAGGGCCCAGGGGGGAGAGACCCAGTACTTC
TRBD2,TRBJ2-5,.,TRBV20-1,CSARVGGSHETQYF,TGCAGTGCTAGAGTAGGCGGGAGCCATGAGACCCAGTACTTC
TRBD1,TRBJ2-1,.,TRBV7-9,CASSLHRGPETFNEQFF,TGTGCCAGCAGCTTACACAGGGGGCCTGAGACCTTCAATGAGCAGTTCTTC
.,TRBJ2-1,.,TRBV20-1,CSAKGLRSYNEQFF,TGCAGTGCGAAGGGCTTGAGGTCCTACAATGAGCAGTTCTTC
.,TRBJ2-4,.,TRBV12-3/TRBV12-4,CASARGGMASNIQYF,TGTGCCAGCGCTAGGGGGGGAATGGCCTCGAACATTCAGTACTTC
TRBD1,TRBJ1-2,.,TRBV4-2,CASSQGDSHCGYTF,TGTGCCAGCAGCCAAGGGGACAGCCACTGTGGCTACACCTTC
.,TRBJ2-1,.,TRBV6-1,CASSDGTTAYNEQFF,TGTGCCAGCAGTGATGGGACGACAGCCTACAATGAGCAGTTCTTC
TRBD1,TRBJ2-6,.,TRBV15,CATSRANKVQGAVGANVLTF,TGTGCCACCAGCAGAGCAAATAAAGTACAGGGGGCTGTCGGGGCCAACGTCCTGACTTTC
TRBD1,TRBJ2-7,few,TRBV5-1,CASSLVGGANEQYF,TGCGCCAGCAGCTTGGTAGGGGGCGCGAACGAGCAGTACTTC
TRBD1,TRBJ1-2,once,TRBV27,CASSLTSSGQGPYGYTF,TGTGCCAGCAGTTTAACCTCCTCAGGACAGGGGCCCTATGGCTACACCTTC
.,TRBJ2-3,once,TRBV29-1,CSVEESRLSTDTQYF,TGCAGCGTTGAAGAGTCCAGGTTAAGCACAGATACGCAGTATTTT
.,TRBJ1-6,.,TRBV10-3,CAISESKANSPLHF,TGTGCCATCAGTGAGTCGAAGGCCAATTCACCCCTCCACTTT
.,TRBJ2-1,few,TRBV6-1,CAGSDGVNNEQFF,TGTGCCGGCAGTGATGGAGTCAACAATGAGCAGTTCTTC
.,TRBJ2-1,.,TRBV2,CASSEQSTTQETQFF,TGTGCCAGCAGTGAACAGAGCACAACCCAAGAGACCCAGTTCTTC
TRBD2,TRBJ2-7,.,TRBV3-1,CASSLRASGNYEQYF,TGTGCCAGCAGCTTAAGGGCTAGCGGGAACTACGAGCAGTACTTC
TRBD1,TRBJ2-5,.,TRBV12-3/TRBV12-4,CASSWTQGQGRFQTQYF,TGTGCCAGCAGTTGGACCCAGGGACAGGGGAGGTTTCAGACCCAGTACTTC
.,TRBJ2-1,few,TRBV9,CASSVAHSSYNEQFF,TGTGCCAGCAGCGTAGCTCATAGCTCCTACAATGAGCAGTTCTTC
.,TRBJ2-1,once,TRBV4-1,CASSQAEGLSSYNEQFF,TGCGCCAGCAGCCAAGCGGAGGGACTTAGCTCCTACAATGAGCAGTTCTTC
.,TRBJ2-3,.,TRBV7-8,CANSSRGPSTDTQYF,TGTGCCAACAGCTCTCGGGGACCTAGCACAGATACGCAGTATTTT
.,TRBJ2-7,.,TRBV29-1,CSVLTGTSYEQYF,TGCAGCGTTCTTACAGGGACCTCCTACGAGCAGTACTTC
.,TRBJ1-3,.,TRBV4-3,CASSHEGQGLGNTIYF,TGCGCCAGCAGCCATGAGGGCCAGGGGCTAGGAAACACCATATATTTT
TRBD1,TRBJ2-4,.,TRBV29-1,CSVERGQPNIQYF,TGCAGCGTTGAAAGGGGACAGCCGAACATTCAGTACTTC
TRBD2,TRBJ2-1,.,TRBV27,CASSLRTSGGVDEQFF,TGTGCCAGCAGTCTCCGGACTAGCGGGGGGGTCGATGAGCAGTTCTTC
TRBD1,TRBJ1-2,.,TRBV12-3/TRBV12-4,CASTNSWGQGRRDGYTF,TGTGCCAGCACTAATTCCTGGGGACAGGGTAGGCGGGATGGCTACACCTTC
TRBD2,TRBJ2-7,.,TRBV20-1,CSARRAGGPMNEQYF,TGCAGTGCTAGACGGGCGGGAGGGCCCATGAACGAGCAGTACTTC
.,TRBJ2-4,.,TRBV7-9,CASEPGARNIQYF,TGTGCCAGCGAACCTGGGGCGCGTAACATTCAGTACTTC
TRBD1,TRBJ2-1,few,TRBV13,CASTLSGTGVDEQFF,TGTGCCAGCACCCTTTCCGGGACAGGGGTCGATGAGCAGTTCTTC
.,TRBJ1-2,few,TRBV7-2,CASSPGSGRGYTF,TGTGCCAGCAGCCCGGGTTCAGGGCGCGGCTACACCTTC
TRBD1,TRBJ2-5,.,TRBV29-1,CSFLTGQNQETQYF,TGCAGCTTTTTGACGGGACAGAACCAAGAGACCCAGTACTTC
.,TRBJ2-7,.,TRBV10-3,CAISESPRQSAYEQYF,TGTGCCATCAGTGAGTCCCCTCGACAGTCCGCCTACGAGCAGTACTTC
TRBD1,TRBJ1-1,.,TRBV6-6,CASSYKRGREVEAFF,TGTGCCAGCAGTTACAAAAGGGGGCGCGAGGTAGAAGCTTTCTTT